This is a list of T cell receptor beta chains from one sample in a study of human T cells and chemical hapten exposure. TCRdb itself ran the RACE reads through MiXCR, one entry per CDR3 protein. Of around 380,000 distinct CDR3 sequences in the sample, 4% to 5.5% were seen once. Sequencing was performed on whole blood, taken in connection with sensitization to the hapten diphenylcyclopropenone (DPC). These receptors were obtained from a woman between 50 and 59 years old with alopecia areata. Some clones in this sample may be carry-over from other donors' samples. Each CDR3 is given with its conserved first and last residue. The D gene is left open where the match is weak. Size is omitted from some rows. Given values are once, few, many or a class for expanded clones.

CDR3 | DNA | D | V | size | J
CAISPNRGSNQPQHF | TGTGCCATCAGTCCTAACAGGGGTAGCAATCAGCCCCAGCATTTT | TRBD1 | TRBV10-3 | few | TRBJ1-5
CASSALGQPQHF | TGTGCCAGCAGTGCCTTGGGCCAGCCCCAGCATTTT | - | TRBV7-2 | - | TRBJ1-5
CASSVQDPAGNTIYF | TGTGCCAGCAGCGTACAGGATCCCGCTGGAAACACCATATATTTT | - | TRBV7-9 | many | TRBJ1-3
CASSYGQQLNTEAFF | TGTGCCAGCAGTTACGGACAGCAACTGAACACTGAAGCTTTCTTT | - | TRBV28 | - | TRBJ1-1
CASSPGERGNQPQHF | TGCGCCAGCAGCCCCGGGGAGCGGGGCAATCAGCCCCAGCATTTT | - | TRBV5-1 | - | TRBJ1-5
CASSLGLAGAWEQFF | TGTGCCAGCAGCTTGGGACTAGCGGGAGCATGGGAGCAGTTCTTC | TRBD2 | TRBV5-6 | many | TRBJ2-1
CASLQVTYGYTF | TGTGCCAGCCTACAGGTGACATATGGCTACACCTTC | - | TRBV2 | - | TRBJ1-2
CASSPSAPWPQHF | TGTGCCAGCAGCCCCTCGGCTCCCTGGCCCCAGCATTTT | - | TRBV7-2 | few | TRBJ1-5
CASSIVPAGGTDTQYF | TGTGCCAGTAGTATTGTTCCTGCGGGCGGGACAGATACGCAGTATTTT | - | TRBV19 | - | TRBJ2-3
CASSPSTGNTEAFF | TGTGCCAGCAGTCCGTCGACAGGGAACACTGAAGCTTTCTTT | - | TRBV28 | many | TRBJ1-1
CSALVTSGYQETQYF | TGCAGTGCTCTAGTGACTAGCGGGTACCAAGAGACCCAGTACTTC | TRBD2 | TRBV20-1 | - | TRBJ2-5
CASSKSSGGSPLHF | TGTGCCAGCAGTAAGTCGTCGGGGGGATCACCCCTCCACTTT | - | TRBV12-3/TRBV12-4 | few | TRBJ1-6
CASSLIPRVGEGAEAFF | TGTGCCAGCAGCTTAATCCCCCGGGTAGGGGAAGGGGCTGAAGCTTTCTTT | - | TRBV7-2 | few | TRBJ1-1
CASSLNELDRGNPSSYNEQFF | TGTGCCAGCAGCTTAAATGAATTGGACAGGGGGAACCCTAGCTCCTACAATGAGCAGTTCTTC | TRBD1 | TRBV13 | few | TRBJ2-1
CASSYFGLAGGPAEQYF | TGTGCCAGCAGTTACTTCGGACTAGCGGGAGGGCCGGCCGAGCAGTACTTC | TRBD2 | TRBV6-5 | many | TRBJ2-7
CATRRGGNTEAFF | TGTGCCACCCGACGTGGGGGAAACACTGAAGCTTTCTTT | - | TRBV6-2/TRBV6-3 | few | TRBJ1-1
CAWSSGRFQYF | TGTGCCTGGAGTAGCGGGAGGTTTCAGTACTTC | TRBD2 | TRBV30 | many | TRBJ2-4
CSVRGREGYEQYF | TGCAGTGTCAGAGGGCGGGAGGGGTACGAGCAGTACTTC | TRBD2 | TRBV20-1 | few | TRBJ2-7
CASIKRLSGGVTDTQYF | TGTGCCAGCATCAAAAGGCTTAGCGGGGGGGTCACAGATACGCAGTATTTT | TRBD2 | TRBV11-2 | many | TRBJ2-3
CSARDTIPNYGYSF | TGCAGTGCTAGAGATACAATCCCTAACTATGGCTACTCCTTC | - | TRBV20-1 | - | TRBJ1-2
CSARGQTEAFF | TGCAGTGCCAGAGGACAGACTGAAGCTTTCTTT | - | TRBV20-1 | - | TRBJ1-1
CASSQELTADRFYNEQFF | TGCGCCAGCAGCCAAGAATTAACGGCGGATAGATTCTACAATGAGCAGTTCTTC | - | TRBV4-1 | many | TRBJ2-1
CASSPWTGLSSGANVLTF | TGTGCCAGCAGTCCTTGGACAGGGCTCAGCTCTGGGGCCAACGTCCTGACTTTC | TRBD1 | TRBV6-1 | many | TRBJ2-6
CASSLPRLAGAGELFF | TGTGCCAGCAGCTTACCTCGACTAGCGGGAGCCGGGGAGCTGTTTTTT | TRBD2 | TRBV13 | - | TRBJ2-2
CATSRGRGKDRVSPNQPQHF | TGTGCCACCAGCAGAGGTAGGGGAAAGGACAGGGTGTCCCCCAATCAGCCCCAGCATTTT | TRBD1 | TRBV15 | many | TRBJ1-5
CASSYSTGRGTGANVLTF | TGTGCCAGCAGTTACTCGACTGGCAGGGGGACTGGGGCCAACGTCCTGACTTTC | TRBD1 | TRBV6-5 | many | TRBJ2-6
CASSLSLISGATDTQYF | TGTGCCAGCAGTTTAAGTTTAATTAGCGGGGCCACAGATACGCAGTATTTT | TRBD2 | TRBV28 | many | TRBJ2-3
CASILTGHEETQYF | TGTGCCAGCATTCTAACAGGGCATGAAGAGACCCAGTACTTC | - | TRBV28 | - | TRBJ2-5